This TCR beta chain was sequenced in a study of Graves' ophthalmopathy and Graves' hyperthyroidism. Study in general: Absence of ophthalmopathy within 18 months of follow-up defined stable hyperthyroidism.

Overall study findings and caveats: Most expanded thyroid clonotypes above 0.001 frequency also appeared in blood. Forecasting of ophthalmopathy progression by the model achieved approximately 70% sensitivity and around 77% specificity.

TCR beta CDR3 amplification used RNA transcripts. Second-round multiplex PCR came after a first-round RT-PCR that employed HTBI primers. TCRdb fed the multiplex PCR reads into MiXCR, producing one record per CDR3 protein. The data contain over a million distinct CDR3 sequences, approximately 35% of them singletons. This clonotype showed up just a few times. The antigen is not known. Patients were excluded if they had other autoimmune diseases or uncontrolled infections, and likewise if pregnancy or lactation applied. The CDR3 spans 16 residues. CDR1 and CDR2 from the germline V gene are DFQATT and SNEGSKA (reference sequence). V dropped 0 bases and J dropped 1 base, with 15 bases sitting between them.

The V gene is TRBV20-1, the J gene TRBJ1-1; TRBD1 is a possible D gene (5 bases). The TCR originated in an adult man with Graves' hyperthyroidism. Sequencing used peripheral blood or thyroid tissue (not recorded which). The CDR3 loop reads CSARDLGGRPNTEAFF. The CDR3 coding sequence is TGCAGTGCTAGAGATTTGGGGGGTCGGCCGAACACTGAAGCTTTCTTT.